The next 32 T cell receptor beta chains were all read from a single sample in a study of shared clonotypes between healthy human individuals. TCRdb's table, derived via immunoSEQ multiplex PCR, lists solely in-frame clones and lacks some. The table shows approximately 640,000 clones, with about two thirds occurring only once. The sample was memory CD4+ T cells sorted from blood. Indicated subset: CD45RA-negative fraction. The source is a woman aged 25 to 39 in good health.

The V and J genes are TRBV29-1 and TRBJ2-1, with 7 bases lining up with TRBD2. This CDR3 is 15 amino acids long. V dropped 7 bases and J dropped 7; count of bases not matched to a gene: 16. The germline V gene encodes CDR1 SQVTM and CDR2 ANQGSEA. The CDR3 spells CSAGVSSGKQNEQFF. The CDR3 coding sequence is TGCAGCGCTGGCGTTTCGAGCGGGAAACAAAATGAGCAGTTCTTC.

J is TRBJ1-4 and V is TRBV28; D gene ambiguous. Deletions cut 7 bases from V and 4 bases from J, with 19 bases between. The CDR3 length is 16 residues. Germline assignment: CDR1 MDHEN and CDR2 SYDVKM. CDR3 nucleotide sequence: TGTGCCAGCACTCCCTGGTTAGGTGTAGGTAATGAAAAACTGTTTTTT. Protein: CASTPWLGVGNEKLFF.

V usage is TRBV6-1 and J usage is TRBJ2-7; possibly TRBD2 for D (7 bases). This CDR3 spans 13 amino acids. Germline V lookup: CDR1 MNHNS, CDR2 SASEGT. Deletions cut 5 bases from V and 4 bases from J, with 12 bases between. This chain's CDR3 is CASSSGTKYEQYF. CDR3 in DNA: TGTGCCAGCAGTAGCGGGACAAAGTACGAGCAGTACTTC.

This clone was counted between two and nine times. This chain links TRBV18 with TRBJ1-2; a possible D gene is TRBD1 (6 bases). CDR1 KGHSH and CDR2 LQKENI come from the germline V gene. V was trimmed by 3 bases and J by 3 bases, leaving 14 bases between them. CDR3 length: 15 residues. The CDR3 loop reads CASSPAGTQDYGYTF. The CDR3 DNA sequence: TGTGCCAGCTCACCTGCCGGGACACAAGACTATGGCTACACCTTC.

The chain carries TRBV10-3 and TRBJ2-1; D not certain. The CDR3 loop spans 14 amino acids. Germline CDR1 is ENHRY and CDR2 is SYGVKD. V was cut by 7 bases and J by 2 bases, with 12 bases left in between. CDR3 amino acids: CAITAGGTYNEQFF. CDR3 sequence (DNA): TGTGCCATCACTGCTGGCGGAACCTACAATGAGCAGTTCTTC.

This chain links TRBV6-5 with TRBJ2-3; D perhaps matches TRBD2 (5 bases). In germline, CDR1 is MNHEY, CDR2 SVGAGI. This CDR3 has 15 residues. The V gene lost 7 bases and the J gene lost 2 bases, with 16 bases spanning the gap. CDR3 DNA sequence: TGTGCCAGCAAAAGCGGCCCGGTCCCCACAGATACGCAGTATTTT. Protein product: CASKSGPVPTDTQYF.

J is TRBJ2-3 and V is TRBV6-6; D gene ambiguous. Trimming pared 8 bases from V and 2 bases from J, leaving 11 bases between. In germline, CDR1 is MNHNY, CDR2 SVGAGI (reference sequence). CDR3 length: 13 amino acids. CDR3 loop: CASLEQNTDTQYF. In DNA form, the CDR3 reads TGTGCCAGCCTCGAACAGAACACAGATACGCAGTATTTT.

CDR3 nucleotides: TGCGCCAGCAGTGGGGAGGGGACAGATACGCAGTATTTT. Amino acids: CASSGEGTDTQYF. The rearrangement joins TRBV5-1 to TRBJ2-3; 7 positions match TRBD2. The CDR3 loop spans 13 amino acids. Germline V gives CDR1 SGHRS, CDR2 YFSETQ. The trim removed 5 bases at V and 3 bases at J, leaving 3 bases unmatched.

The chain carries TRBV5-6 and TRBJ2-1, with unresolved D. Germline V gives CDR1 SGHDT, CDR2 YYEEEE. This CDR3 is built from 11 residues. The V end was cut by 3 bases, the J end by 7 bases, with 5 bases between. CDR3: CASSWGNEQFF. CDR3 in DNA: TGTGCCAGCAGCTGGGGTAATGAGCAGTTCTTC.

This chain uses TRBV4-2 with TRBJ2-3; 8 nucleotides agree with TRBD2. The CDR3 runs 17 residues. Germline CDR1 reads LGHNA; CDR2 reads YNFKEQ. V lost 5 bases and J lost 4; bases outside the gene matches: 14. The chain's CDR3 is CASSTQLAEEGPDTQYF. The CDR3 DNA reads TGTGCCAGCAGCACCCAACTAGCGGAGGAGGGTCCAGATACGCAGTATTTT.

The J gene is TRBJ1-3, the V gene TRBV27, with 10 bases identical to TRBD1. Unmatched junction bases numbered 7, after V lost 4 bases and J lost 1 base. The germline gives CDR1 MNHEY, CDR2 SMNVEV (reference sequence). CDR3 length: 17 amino acids. CDR3 nucleotide sequence: TGTGCCAGCAGTTCCCGGGGACAGGGGCCTTCTGGAAACACCATATATTTT. Its translation: CASSSRGQGPSGNTIYF.

The J gene is TRBJ1-2, the V gene TRBV2; TRBD1 aligns across 8 bases. Germline V gene sequence: CDR1 SNHLY, CDR2 FYNNEI. The CDR3 covers 12 residues. V shed 7 bases and J 8 bases; nucleotides not matched to a gene: 6. In nucleotides, the CDR3 is TGTGCCAGCAATCAGGACAGGGAAGGCTACACCTTC. Translating it yields CASNQDREGYTF. The full variable domain, rest sourced from reference TRBV2 and TRBJ1-2, is EPEVTQTPSHQVTQMGQEVILRCVPISNHLYFYWYRQILGQKVEFLVSFYNNEISEKSEIFDDQFSVERPDGSNFTLKIRSTKLEDSAMYFCASNQDREGYTFGSGTRLTVV.

V and J are TRBV27 and TRBJ1-2; the D gene is possibly TRBD1 (6 bases). The CDR3 extends over 14 amino acids. V was cut by 2 bases and J by 4 bases, with 11 bases left in between. CDR1 and CDR2 from the germline V gene are MNHEY and SMNVEV (reference sequence). The chain's CDR3 is CASSLRGQSYGYTF. CDR3 DNA: TGTGCCAGCAGTTTACGGGGACAATCCTATGGCTACACCTTC.

The chain's CDR3 is CAWGDTSYEQYF. The CDR3, as DNA: TGTGCCTGGGGAGACACTTCCTACGAGCAGTACTTC. The chain carries TRBV30 and TRBJ2-5; D gene ambiguous. The tail of the sequence fits TRBJ2-7 better, so the J call may be wrong. The CDR3 totals 12 residues. The germline gives CDR1 GTSNPN, CDR2 SVGIG (reference sequence).

The chain has TRBV7-2 and TRBJ1-1; the D gene is possibly TRBD1 (6 bases). CDR1 SGHTA and CDR2 FQGNSA come from the germline V gene. The CDR3 sequence is 13 residues long. V was cut by 4 bases and J by 5 bases, with 11 bases left in between. CDR3 sequence reads: CASSSLQGTEAFF. In DNA form, the CDR3 reads TGTGCCAGCAGCTCTCTGCAGGGGACTGAAGCTTTCTTT.

V gene TRBV2 combines with J gene TRBJ2-3; the D is unclear. The CDR3 contains 15 residues. Trimming took 8 bases from V and 2 from J, leaving 17 bases between them. CDR1 is SNHLY, CDR2 FYNNEI, per germline. As DNA, the CDR3 is TGTGCCAGCTACACTCCTCTGGGGTCCACAGATACGCAGTATTTT. Amino acid sequence: CASYTPLGSTDTQYF. The full variable domain, rest sourced from reference TRBV2 and TRBJ2-3, is EPEVTQTPSHQVTQMGQEVILRCVPISNHLYFYWYRQILGQKVEFLVSFYNNEISEKSEIFDDQFSVERPDGSNFTLKIRSTKLEDSAMYFCASYTPLGSTDTQYFGPGTRLTVL.

V gene TRBV28 combines with J gene TRBJ1-2; D may be TRBD1 (6 bases). Trimming pared 6 bases from V and 5 bases from J, leaving 19 bases between. The CDR3 runs to 15 residues. Germline values: CDR1 MDHEN, CDR2 SYDVKM. CDR3 sequence reads: CASRHETGRRYGYTF. In nucleotides, the CDR3 is TGTGCCAGCAGACATGAAACAGGGAGGAGGTATGGCTACACCTTC.

CDR3 DNA: TGTGCCAGCAGTTTAGGGTTGGCGACTAATGAAAAACTGTTTTTT. Its protein is CASSLGLATNEKLFF. V gene TRBV28 combines with J gene TRBJ1-4; D gene uncertain. Germline V lookup: CDR1 MDHEN, CDR2 SYDVKM. This CDR3 is 15 amino acids long. Trimming took 2 bases from V and 2 from J, leaving 9 bases between them.

The rearrangement links TRBV7-8 to TRBJ2-5; TRBD2 matches at 12 bases. The CDR3 sequence is 15 residues long. Germline-derived CDR1 and CDR2 are SGHVS and FQNEAQ. Trimming at V came to 4 bases and at J to 5 bases, leaving 5 bases not matched to a gene. CDR3: CASSSRTSGMETQYF. The CDR3, as DNA: TGTGCCAGCAGCTCTAGGACTAGCGGGATGGAGACCCAGTACTTC.

The chain combines TRBV28 with TRBJ2-7, with 12 nucleotides matching TRBD2. The CDR3 has 15 residues. The V gene's germline CDR1 is MDHEN and CDR2 SYDVKM. V trimming: 7 bases; J trimming: 2 bases; junction bases outside the gene matches: 6. CDR3: CASIKTSGSTYEQYF. The CDR3 bases are TGTGCCAGCATCAAGACTAGCGGGAGTACCTACGAGCAGTACTTC. Combining the CDR3 with reference TRBV28 and TRBJ2-7 gives the whole variable domain DVKVTQSSRYLVKRTGEKVFLECVQDMDHENMFWYRQDPGLGLRLIYFSYDVKMKEKGDIPEGYSVSREKKERFSLILESASTNQTSMYLCASIKTSGSTYEQYFGPGTRLTVT.

The chain links TRBV7-6 to TRBJ2-7; 11 nucleotides match TRBD2. The V gene end was trimmed by 5 bases and the J gene end by 2 bases; junction bases not matched to a gene: 8. Germline values: CDR1 SGHVS, CDR2 FNYEAQ. This CDR3 region has 16 residues. The CDR3: CASSPQTSGTPYEQYF. The CDR3 DNA reads as TGTGCCAGCAGCCCCCAGACTAGCGGGACTCCCTACGAGCAGTACTTC.

This clone was detected ten times or more. J is TRBJ1-1 and V is TRBV2; possible D gene TRBD1, 5 bases. The germline V gene has CDR1 SNHLY and CDR2 FYNNEI. The CDR3 spans 13 residues. With 8 bases removed from V and 5 bases from J, the gap between germline ends came to 15 bases. CDR3 residues: CASGRQIETEAFF. CDR3 DNA: TGTGCCAGCGGAAGACAGATCGAAACTGAAGCTTTCTTT.

This chain joins TRBV6-5 and TRBJ1-1, with D maybe TRBD1 (6 bases). Per germline, CDR1 MNHEY and CDR2 SVGAGI. The V gene lost 4 bases and the J gene lost 5 bases, with 14 bases spanning the gap. CDR3 length equals 14 residues. CDR3 in amino acids: CASSSGHIRTEAFF. Written as DNA, the CDR3 is TGTGCCAGCAGTTCGGGACATATCAGGACTGAAGCTTTCTTT.

The J gene is TRBJ1-1, the V gene TRBV19; 8 nucleotides line up with TRBD1. Germline V lookup: CDR1 LNHDA, CDR2 SQIVND (reference sequence). V lost 6 bases to trimming and J lost 5 bases; unmatched junction nucleotides: 8. The CDR3 has 14 amino acids. CDR3 bases: TGTGCCAGTAGCTTTACAGGGGGTTGGACTGAAGCTTTCTTT. Its protein is CASSFTGGWTEAFF.

The gene calls are TRBV5-1 and TRBJ2-5; 10 bases map to TRBD1. Germline CDR1 is SGHRS and CDR2 is YFSETQ. J lost 5 bases, V lost 3 bases, and 7 bases had no gene match. This CDR3 is 15 amino acids long. This CDR3 is CASSSAGDRGETQYF. The DNA of the CDR3 is TGCGCCAGCAGCTCGGCGGGGGACAGGGGTGAGACCCAGTACTTC.

In regard to this clone: This same CDR3 is encoded by further DNA sequences in the sample. V gene TRBV5-1 combines with J gene TRBJ2-7; D uncertain. V was trimmed by 1 base and J by 0 bases, leaving 8 bases between them. The CDR3 runs to 14 residues. Germline loops: CDR1 SGHRS, CDR2 YFSETQ. The CDR3: CASSLSGSSYEQYF. The DNA of the CDR3 is TGCGCCAGCAGCTTGTCGGGCAGCTCCTACGAGCAGTACTTC.

This chain uses TRBV10-2 with TRBJ2-7; D gene unclear. Germline CDR1 and CDR2: WSHSY and SAAADI. V was clipped by 8 bases and J by 3 bases, with 11 bases between them. The CDR3 totals 12 residues. The CDR3, as DNA: TGCGCCAGCTCAGGAGCCGACTACGAGCAGTACTTC. It codes for CASSGADYEQYF.

The V and J genes are TRBV27 and TRBJ1-5; D is ambiguous. Germline values: CDR1 MNHEY, CDR2 SMNVEV (reference sequence). The CDR3 runs 15 residues. Trimming left V 5 bases short and J 3 bases short, with 14 bases between. DNA of the CDR3: TGTGCCAGCAGTCGATTGACGGACCACAATCAGCCCCAGCATTTT. This codes for CASSRLTDHNQPQHF.

This rearrangement joins TRBV6-4 to TRBJ2-2; possible D gene TRBD2, 7 bases. Trimming took 2 bases from V and 3 from J, leaving 13 bases between them. There are 16 residues in the CDR3. Per the germline V gene, CDR1 is MRHNA and CDR2 is SNTAGT. The CDR3 protein is CASSDTGGFDTGELFF. The CDR3 DNA reads TGTGCCAGCAGTGACACGGGGGGCTTTGACACCGGGGAGCTGTTTTTT.

The chain uses TRBV23-1 and TRBJ2-1; D not certain. TRBV23-1 is annotated as an ORF whose role is uncertain. CDR3 size: 13 residues. V was cut by 4 bases and J by 1 base, with 5 bases left in between. The DNA for the CDR3 is TGCGCCAGCAGTCGTGTTTCCTACAATGAGCAGTTCTTC. It yields the protein CASSRVSYNEQFF.

The chain employs TRBV2 and TRBJ2-7, with D possibly TRBD1 on 5 matching bases. V was shortened by 7 bases and J by 0 bases, with 7 bases between the two germline ends. In germline, CDR1 is SNHLY, CDR2 FYNNEI. CDR3 length equals 12 residues. Here the CDR3 reads CASKDNSYEQYF. In DNA, the CDR3 is TGTGCCAGCAAGGACAACTCCTACGAGCAGTACTTC. Based on the CDR3 plus reference TRBV2 and TRBJ2-7, the full variable domain is EPEVTQTPSHQVTQMGQEVILRCVPISNHLYFYWYRQILGQKVEFLVSFYNNEISEKSEIFDDQFSVERPDGSNFTLKIRSTKLEDSAMYFCASKDNSYEQYFGPGTRLTVT.

Concerning this clone: A much bigger clone sits one base away, suggesting this may be a read error. The same CDR3 is also encoded by other DNA sequences in this sample. This rearrangement joins TRBV14 to TRBJ1-1; D is ambiguous. The CDR3 is 13 amino acids. Per germline, CDR1 SGHDN and CDR2 FVKESK. CDR3 sequence: CASSQDQNTEAFF. The CDR3 DNA reads as TGTGCTAGCAGCCAAGATCAGAACACTGAAGCTTTCTTT.